This TCR beta chain derives from a study of T cells after yellow fever vaccination. Study-level points and caveats: Abundant clonotypes (contaminants from the bulk population) could be present in FACS-sorted repertoires.

Worth noting for this clonotype: Its antigen is as yet unknown.

V dropped 4 bases and J dropped 6 bases, with 13 bases sitting between them. This CDR3 spans 13 amino acids. Germline V gene sequence: CDR1 MGHRA, CDR2 YSYEKL. TCRdb reanalysed the 5' RACE reads using MiXCR and keeps one entry per CDR3 protein. Among 500,000 to 550,000 distinct CDR3 sequences listed, about a fifth were seen once. The sequence was collected from a man younger than 30 who received the YFV17D yellow fever vaccine. This sample comprised PBMCs, obtained 20 to 25 days after the first yellow fever vaccination. The J gene is TRBJ2-7, the V gene TRBV4-1; D possibly corresponds to TRBD1 (5 bases). The CDR3 sequence is CASSPSLRGEQYF. As DNA, the CDR3 is TGCGCCAGCAGCCCCAGCCTTAGGGGCGAGCAGTACTTC.